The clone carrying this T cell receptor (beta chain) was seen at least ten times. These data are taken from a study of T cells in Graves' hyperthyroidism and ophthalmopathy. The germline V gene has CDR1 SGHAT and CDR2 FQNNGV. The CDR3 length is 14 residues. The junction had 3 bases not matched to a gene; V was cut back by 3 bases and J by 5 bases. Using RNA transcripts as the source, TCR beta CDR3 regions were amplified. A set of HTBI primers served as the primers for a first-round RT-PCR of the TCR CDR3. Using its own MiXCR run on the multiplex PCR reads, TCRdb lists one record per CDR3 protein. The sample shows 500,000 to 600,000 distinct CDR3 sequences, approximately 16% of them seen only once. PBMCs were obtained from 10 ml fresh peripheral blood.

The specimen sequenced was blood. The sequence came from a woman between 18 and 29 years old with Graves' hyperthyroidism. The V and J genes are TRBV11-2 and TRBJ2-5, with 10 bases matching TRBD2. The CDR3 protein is CASSFLAGEETQYF. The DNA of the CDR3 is TGTGCCAGCAGCTTTCTAGCGGGAGAGGAGACCCAGTACTTC.